What follows are 7 T cell receptor beta chains derived from one specimen sequenced in a study of OX40 agonist ivuxolimab in advanced cancers. The protocol was immunoSEQ multiplex PCR, while the TCRdb copy is restricted to in-frame clones and leaves out a portion. The data contain fewer than 80,000 clones, around 86% of them singletons. This specimen was CD4+ or CD8+ T cells sorted from blood, taken in a trial of the OX40 agonist ivuxolimab. The receptors shown here come from an adult with an advanced solid tumor such as melanoma, head and neck, liver or kidney cancer.

This chain links TRBV4-3 with TRBJ2-3, with 11 bases that match TRBD2. Germline CDR1 is LGHNA and CDR2 is YSLEER. V lost 0 bases, J lost 1 base, and 9 bases stayed unmatched. There are 19 residues in the CDR3. In DNA, the CDR3 is TGCGCCAGCAGCCAAGATCTACTAGCGGGGGCCGTGGGCACAGATACGCAGTATTTT. Translated: CASSQDLLAGAVGTDTQYF.

The chain links TRBV6-5 to TRBJ1-1; unclear D gene. V lost 0 bases and J 3 bases, leaving 14 bases between the germline ends. Germline V gives CDR1 MNHEY, CDR2 SVGAGI. The CDR3 extends over 16 amino acids. The CDR3 DNA is TGTGCCAGCAGTTACTCACCAGGCAGTGGGGACACTGAAGCTTTCTTT. This codes for CASSYSPGSGDTEAFF.

This clone appeared a few times. The chain joins TRBV18 to TRBJ2-7; 8 bases line up with TRBD1. This CDR3 spans 14 amino acids. The junction had 6 bases not matched to a gene; V was cut back by 3 bases and J by 5 bases. Germline lookup yields CDR1 KGHSH and CDR2 LQKENI. The CDR3 DNA follows: TGTGCCAGCTCACCCTCGCAGGGGGCAAACGAGCAGTACTTC. As protein: CASSPSQGANEQYF.

The V call is TRBV18, the J call TRBJ2-3; D assignment may be TRBD1 or TRBD2 (6 bases each). CDR1 and CDR2 from the germline V gene are KGHSH and LQKENI. The CDR3 is 15 residues long. Trimming took 6 bases from V and 4 from J, leaving 17 bases between them. In DNA form, the CDR3 reads TGTGCCAGCTCCTCCGGACGGGGGCCCCCAGATACGCAGTATTTT. Amino acid sequence: CASSSGRGPPDTQYF. Full variable domain (outside the CDR3, taken from reference TRBV18 and TRBJ2-3): NAGVMQNPRHLVRRRGQEARLRCSPMKGHSHVYWYRQLPEEGLKFMVYLQKENIIDESGMPKERFSAEFPKEGPSILRIQQVVRGDSAAYFCASSSGRGPPDTQYFGPGTRLTVL.

The CDR3 DNA reads as TGTGCCAGCAGCTTAGAGGGGAACACTGAAGCTTTCTTT. It specifies CASSLEGNTEAFF. V is TRBV11-1 and J is TRBJ1-1; no clear D gene. Trimming pared 1 base from V and 1 base from J, leaving 4 bases between. From germline, CDR1 is SGHAT and CDR2 FQDESV (reference sequence). The CDR3 sequence is 13 residues long.

The gene calls are TRBV5-1 and TRBJ2-7; a weak D match, TRBD2 (6 bases). The germline V and J ends were trimmed by 2 bases and 6 bases, with 12 bases remaining between them. The CDR3 totals 13 residues. The germline V gene has CDR1 SGHRS and CDR2 YFSETQ. Here the CDR3 reads CASSLGDGSEQYF. The DNA for the CDR3 is TGCGCCAGCAGCTTAGGGGACGGGAGCGAGCAGTACTTC.

In the case of this clone: An end of the junction does not agree with germline; a read error may underlie this. The chain recombines TRBV4-1 with TRBJ1-2; D is unclear. Germline CDR1 reads MGHRA; CDR2 reads YSYEKL. CDR3 size: 15 residues. In DNA, the CDR3 is TGCGCCAGCAGCCACTCTTCTTCGGGCGAGTTTGGGTACGCCTTC. Its translation is CASSHSSSGEFGYAF.